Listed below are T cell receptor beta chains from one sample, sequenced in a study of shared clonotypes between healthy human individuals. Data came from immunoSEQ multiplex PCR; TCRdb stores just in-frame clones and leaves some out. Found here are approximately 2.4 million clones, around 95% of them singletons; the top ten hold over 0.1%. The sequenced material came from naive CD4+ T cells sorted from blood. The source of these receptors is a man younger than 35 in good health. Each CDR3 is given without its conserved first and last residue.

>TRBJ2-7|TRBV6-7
ASSIAGSSYEQY
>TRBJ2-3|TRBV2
ASSEAQLAGTTQY
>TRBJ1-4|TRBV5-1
ASSTTGTLNEKLF
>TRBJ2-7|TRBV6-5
ASSFRSSGSFYEQY
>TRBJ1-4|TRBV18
ASSPPTRGGEKLF
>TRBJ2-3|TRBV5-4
ASRLAGTVRTDTQY
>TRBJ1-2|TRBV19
ASSSGTPSHYGYT
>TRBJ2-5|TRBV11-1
ASSQGDGQETQY
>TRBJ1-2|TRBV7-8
ASSLAQGSYGYT
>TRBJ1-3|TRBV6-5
ASSRTASGNTIY
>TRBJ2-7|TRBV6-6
ASSYLAGAIGYEQY
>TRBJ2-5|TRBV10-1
ASSGGGETQY
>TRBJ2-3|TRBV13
ASSFNSGADTQY
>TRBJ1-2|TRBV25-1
ASSDRGEYT
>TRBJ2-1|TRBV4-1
ASSPGLAVYNEQF
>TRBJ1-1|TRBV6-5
ASQRDTEAF
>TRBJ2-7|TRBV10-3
AIRSRQSYEQY